This entry describes one T cell receptor (beta chain). Germline V gives CDR1 LNHDA, CDR2 SQIVND (reference sequence). V dropped 10 bases and J dropped 4 bases, with 16 bases sitting between them. The CDR3 contains 14 residues. The data were taken from a study of blood T cell repertoires in COVID-19. In the authors' workflow: For nucleated cells, counts were estimated from reference gene primer amplification. Only in-frame clones appear in the TCRdb table, and some are missing; sequencing was by immunoSEQ multiplex PCR. V and J calls and clone size are copied from that table; D and trimming were computed from the DNA. Of around 310,000 clones in the sample, approximately 87% were seen once.

The receptor was derived from a woman aged 45-60 years with active or convalescent COVID-19. The specimen was peripheral blood. V is TRBV19 and J is TRBJ2-2; perhaps TRBD2 as D (7 bases). The CDR3 sequence is CATKEAGATGELFF. The CDR3 DNA sequence: TGTGCCACCAAGGAGGCGGGGGCCACCGGGGAGCTGTTTTTT.